This T cell receptor (beta chain) originates from a study of CD8+CD57+ T cells in acquired aplastic anemia. Study-wide results and limits: Patients had around 30 CD8+ CDR3 sequences in common with controls (the shared set).

As concerns this clonotype: The antigen remains undetermined.

Genomic DNA, the template, was used for profiling of the TCR beta VDJ and CDR3. TCRdb independently ran MiXCR on the reads; one entry per CDR3 protein. The sample has 75,000 to 90,000 distinct CDR3 sequences, approximately 46% seen once. Germline V gene sequence: CDR1 SNHLY, CDR2 FYNNEI. The CDR3 extends over 13 amino acids. V shed 3 bases and J shed 6 bases, with 12 bases lying between them. This clonotype originated in a human donor in good health, serving as a control. Sequenced sample: sorted CD4+, CD8+, or CD8+CD57+ T cells (not recorded which) from PBMCs. V gene TRBV2 combines with J gene TRBJ2-7, with D possibly being TRBD1 (5 bases). DNA of the CDR3: TGTGCCAGCAGTGATGCCCTAGGGGCCGAGCAGTACTTC. Amino acids: CASSDALGAEQYF.